The 2 T cell receptor beta chains presented below share a single source sample, sequenced in a study of glioma-infiltrating T cells after dendritic cell vaccination. Data came from immunoSEQ multiplex PCR; TCRdb stores just in-frame clones and leaves some out. The table shows 85,000 to 110,000 clones, with more than 80% occurring only once. The material sequenced was blood, taken before dendritic cell vaccination. The receptors come from a human donor with glioblastoma.

The chain joins TRBV6-5 to TRBJ1-6; D is possibly TRBD1 (6 bases). CDR3 length: 14 residues. Deletions cut 6 bases from V and 0 bases from J, with 6 bases between. Germline lookup yields CDR1 MNHEY and CDR2 SVGAGI. Here the CDR3 DNA reads TGTGCCAGCAGACAGGGCTCCTATAATTCACCCCTCCACTTT. It is translated as CASRQGSYNSPLHF.

In this sample, this clone turned up a few times. The chain links TRBV9 to TRBJ2-3; the match to TRBD2 covers 8 bases. V lost 0 bases to trimming and J lost 4 bases; unmatched junction nucleotides: 13. The CDR3 is 18 residues long. The germline V gene has CDR1 SGDLS and CDR2 YYNGEE. The CDR3 DNA follows: TGTGCCAGCAGCGTAGCTCTAATAGCGGGGAGGATCGCAGATACGCAGTATTTT. Translation: CASSVALIAGRIADTQYF.